Below are 12 T cell receptor beta chains sequenced from a single sample in a study of blood T cell repertoires in COVID-19 (dated by TCRdb to 2018 to 2021). The library was prepared using the immunoSEQ multiplex PCR assay. TCRdb stores this immuneACCESS table with in-frame sequences only. Part of the clones is absent; in the studies checked, under half of the shortfall reflects unresolved V genes, and no reason is known for the rest. The sample records fewer than 250,000 clones, 90% of which are singletons. 0.87% of the sample is taken by the ten largest. The source material was PBMCs or T cells enriched from blood (not recorded which). Receptors originate from a man aged 45-60 years who had been exposed to COVID-19.

The V and J genes are TRBV7-6 and TRBJ1-1; the D is unclear. CDR1 is SGHVS, CDR2 FNYEAQ, per germline. The CDR3 contains 13 residues. Trimming shortened V by 4 bases and J by 4 bases, and 10 bases separated the two germline ends. CDR3 bases: TGTGCCAGCAGCTCCTATAAATCCACTGAAGCTTTCTTT. This codes for CASSSYKSTEAFF.

This clone was seen once. The rearrangement joins TRBV6-6 to TRBJ2-5, with 8 nucleotides matching TRBD1. The CDR3 totals 16 residues. Germline CDR1 MNHNY, CDR2 SVGAGI (reference sequence). V gave up 6 bases and J gave up 2 bases; unmatched junction bases: 11. Here the CDR3 reads CASRTLGQGRQETQYF. In nucleotides, the CDR3 is TGTGCCAGCAGGACTCTTGGACAGGGTAGACAAGAGACCCAGTACTTC.

The chain links TRBV7-3 to TRBJ2-7, with D tentatively TRBD1 (6 bases). Trimming took off 5 bases at V and 6 bases at J, with 14 bases between the two ends. Germline CDR1 is SGHTA and CDR2 is FQGTGA. The CDR3 runs 13 residues. CDR3 residues: CASSQTGQSEQYF. The DNA of the CDR3 is TGTGCCAGCAGCCAAACAGGACAGTCCGAGCAGTACTTC.

The J gene is TRBJ1-5, the V gene TRBV7-2, with 7 bases matching TRBD1. Unmatched junction bases numbered 2, after V lost 1 base and J lost 5 bases. Per germline, CDR1 SGHTA and CDR2 FQGNSA. There are 14 residues in the CDR3. DNA of the CDR3: TGTGCCAGCAGCTTAGGACAGGGTGATCAGCCCCAGCATTTT. Its translation is CASSLGQGDQPQHF.

The V and J genes are TRBV5-1 and TRBJ2-7, with D perhaps matching TRBD1 (6 bases). The V gene's germline CDR1 is SGHRS and CDR2 YFSETQ. This CDR3 region has 15 residues. V was pared by 5 bases and J by 2 bases, with 17 bases between. The CDR3 nucleotides are TGCGCCAGCAGAAACAGGGAAACGTTGGCCTACGAGCAGTACTTC. It encodes CASRNRETLAYEQYF.

This chain links TRBV5-1 with TRBJ1-6, with 10 bases matching TRBD1. The trim removed 4 bases at V and 8 bases at J, leaving 6 bases unmatched. Germline CDR1 and CDR2: SGHRS and YFSETQ. This CDR3 comprises 15 residues. The CDR3, as DNA: TGCGCCAGCAGCCCGACCGGGACAGGGGATTCACCCCTCCACTTT. It is translated as CASSPTGTGDSPLHF.

The chain employs TRBV5-4 and TRBJ2-7, with D perhaps matching TRBD2 (7 bases). Trimming left V 0 bases short and J 0 bases short, with 10 bases between. The CDR3 spans 15 residues. The germline gives CDR1 SGHNT, CDR2 YYREEE (reference sequence). CDR3 sequence reads: CASSLEAGASYEQYF. The CDR3 DNA reads as TGTGCCAGCAGCTTGGAGGCGGGGGCCTCCTACGAGCAGTACTTC.

The rearrangement joins TRBV23-1 to TRBJ1-5; D uncertain. TRBV23-1 is treated as an ORF (open reading frame) with a function not yet certain. Trimming took off 4 bases at V and 7 bases at J, with 17 bases between the two ends. The CDR3 extends over 15 amino acids. The CDR3 here is CASSPLAKSQQPQHF. Written as DNA, the CDR3 is TGCGCCAGCAGTCCACTAGCAAAGTCGCAGCAGCCCCAGCATTTT.

Of note for this clone: The sample contains more than one DNA sequence encoding this CDR3. CDR3 bases: TGTGCCAGCAGCTTGGGGACAGGGGGCAATCAGCCCCAGCATTTT. Protein: CASSLGTGGNQPQHF. The chain employs TRBV7-9 and TRBJ1-5; 10 bases fit TRBD1. Trimming at V came to 3 bases and at J to 2 bases, leaving 1 base not matched to a gene. CDR1 and CDR2 (germline): SEHNR, FQNEAQ (reference sequence). This CDR3 comprises 15 residues.

The rearrangement joins TRBV11-2 to TRBJ1-4; D is unresolved. This CDR3 is built from 14 residues. The germline V gene has CDR1 SGHAT and CDR2 FQNNGV. Trimming shortened V by 5 bases and J by 4 bases, and 11 bases separated the two germline ends. The chain's CDR3 is CASSPQDINEKLFF. CDR3 nucleotides: TGTGCCAGCAGCCCTCAAGACATTAATGAAAAACTGTTTTTT.

The rearrangement links TRBV7-3 to TRBJ2-2; TRBD1 agrees at 9 bases. The CDR3 covers 16 residues. After removal of 5 bases from V and 4 bases from J, the junction contained 8 bases not matched to a gene. The germline gives CDR1 SGHTA, CDR2 FQGTGA. The CDR3 DNA reads as TGTGCCAGCAGCCCACAGGGACAGGGTTCCACCGGGGAGCTGTTTTTT. Translation: CASSPQGQGSTGELFF.

The chain employs TRBV19 and TRBJ2-1, with a weak D call TRBD2 (5 bases). The V gene's germline CDR1 is LNHDA and CDR2 SQIVND (reference sequence). Trimming took 7 bases from V and 2 from J, leaving 6 bases between them. The CDR3 contains 12 residues. CDR3: CASKGAYNEQFF. CDR3 bases: TGTGCCAGTAAGGGAGCCTACAATGAGCAGTTCTTC.